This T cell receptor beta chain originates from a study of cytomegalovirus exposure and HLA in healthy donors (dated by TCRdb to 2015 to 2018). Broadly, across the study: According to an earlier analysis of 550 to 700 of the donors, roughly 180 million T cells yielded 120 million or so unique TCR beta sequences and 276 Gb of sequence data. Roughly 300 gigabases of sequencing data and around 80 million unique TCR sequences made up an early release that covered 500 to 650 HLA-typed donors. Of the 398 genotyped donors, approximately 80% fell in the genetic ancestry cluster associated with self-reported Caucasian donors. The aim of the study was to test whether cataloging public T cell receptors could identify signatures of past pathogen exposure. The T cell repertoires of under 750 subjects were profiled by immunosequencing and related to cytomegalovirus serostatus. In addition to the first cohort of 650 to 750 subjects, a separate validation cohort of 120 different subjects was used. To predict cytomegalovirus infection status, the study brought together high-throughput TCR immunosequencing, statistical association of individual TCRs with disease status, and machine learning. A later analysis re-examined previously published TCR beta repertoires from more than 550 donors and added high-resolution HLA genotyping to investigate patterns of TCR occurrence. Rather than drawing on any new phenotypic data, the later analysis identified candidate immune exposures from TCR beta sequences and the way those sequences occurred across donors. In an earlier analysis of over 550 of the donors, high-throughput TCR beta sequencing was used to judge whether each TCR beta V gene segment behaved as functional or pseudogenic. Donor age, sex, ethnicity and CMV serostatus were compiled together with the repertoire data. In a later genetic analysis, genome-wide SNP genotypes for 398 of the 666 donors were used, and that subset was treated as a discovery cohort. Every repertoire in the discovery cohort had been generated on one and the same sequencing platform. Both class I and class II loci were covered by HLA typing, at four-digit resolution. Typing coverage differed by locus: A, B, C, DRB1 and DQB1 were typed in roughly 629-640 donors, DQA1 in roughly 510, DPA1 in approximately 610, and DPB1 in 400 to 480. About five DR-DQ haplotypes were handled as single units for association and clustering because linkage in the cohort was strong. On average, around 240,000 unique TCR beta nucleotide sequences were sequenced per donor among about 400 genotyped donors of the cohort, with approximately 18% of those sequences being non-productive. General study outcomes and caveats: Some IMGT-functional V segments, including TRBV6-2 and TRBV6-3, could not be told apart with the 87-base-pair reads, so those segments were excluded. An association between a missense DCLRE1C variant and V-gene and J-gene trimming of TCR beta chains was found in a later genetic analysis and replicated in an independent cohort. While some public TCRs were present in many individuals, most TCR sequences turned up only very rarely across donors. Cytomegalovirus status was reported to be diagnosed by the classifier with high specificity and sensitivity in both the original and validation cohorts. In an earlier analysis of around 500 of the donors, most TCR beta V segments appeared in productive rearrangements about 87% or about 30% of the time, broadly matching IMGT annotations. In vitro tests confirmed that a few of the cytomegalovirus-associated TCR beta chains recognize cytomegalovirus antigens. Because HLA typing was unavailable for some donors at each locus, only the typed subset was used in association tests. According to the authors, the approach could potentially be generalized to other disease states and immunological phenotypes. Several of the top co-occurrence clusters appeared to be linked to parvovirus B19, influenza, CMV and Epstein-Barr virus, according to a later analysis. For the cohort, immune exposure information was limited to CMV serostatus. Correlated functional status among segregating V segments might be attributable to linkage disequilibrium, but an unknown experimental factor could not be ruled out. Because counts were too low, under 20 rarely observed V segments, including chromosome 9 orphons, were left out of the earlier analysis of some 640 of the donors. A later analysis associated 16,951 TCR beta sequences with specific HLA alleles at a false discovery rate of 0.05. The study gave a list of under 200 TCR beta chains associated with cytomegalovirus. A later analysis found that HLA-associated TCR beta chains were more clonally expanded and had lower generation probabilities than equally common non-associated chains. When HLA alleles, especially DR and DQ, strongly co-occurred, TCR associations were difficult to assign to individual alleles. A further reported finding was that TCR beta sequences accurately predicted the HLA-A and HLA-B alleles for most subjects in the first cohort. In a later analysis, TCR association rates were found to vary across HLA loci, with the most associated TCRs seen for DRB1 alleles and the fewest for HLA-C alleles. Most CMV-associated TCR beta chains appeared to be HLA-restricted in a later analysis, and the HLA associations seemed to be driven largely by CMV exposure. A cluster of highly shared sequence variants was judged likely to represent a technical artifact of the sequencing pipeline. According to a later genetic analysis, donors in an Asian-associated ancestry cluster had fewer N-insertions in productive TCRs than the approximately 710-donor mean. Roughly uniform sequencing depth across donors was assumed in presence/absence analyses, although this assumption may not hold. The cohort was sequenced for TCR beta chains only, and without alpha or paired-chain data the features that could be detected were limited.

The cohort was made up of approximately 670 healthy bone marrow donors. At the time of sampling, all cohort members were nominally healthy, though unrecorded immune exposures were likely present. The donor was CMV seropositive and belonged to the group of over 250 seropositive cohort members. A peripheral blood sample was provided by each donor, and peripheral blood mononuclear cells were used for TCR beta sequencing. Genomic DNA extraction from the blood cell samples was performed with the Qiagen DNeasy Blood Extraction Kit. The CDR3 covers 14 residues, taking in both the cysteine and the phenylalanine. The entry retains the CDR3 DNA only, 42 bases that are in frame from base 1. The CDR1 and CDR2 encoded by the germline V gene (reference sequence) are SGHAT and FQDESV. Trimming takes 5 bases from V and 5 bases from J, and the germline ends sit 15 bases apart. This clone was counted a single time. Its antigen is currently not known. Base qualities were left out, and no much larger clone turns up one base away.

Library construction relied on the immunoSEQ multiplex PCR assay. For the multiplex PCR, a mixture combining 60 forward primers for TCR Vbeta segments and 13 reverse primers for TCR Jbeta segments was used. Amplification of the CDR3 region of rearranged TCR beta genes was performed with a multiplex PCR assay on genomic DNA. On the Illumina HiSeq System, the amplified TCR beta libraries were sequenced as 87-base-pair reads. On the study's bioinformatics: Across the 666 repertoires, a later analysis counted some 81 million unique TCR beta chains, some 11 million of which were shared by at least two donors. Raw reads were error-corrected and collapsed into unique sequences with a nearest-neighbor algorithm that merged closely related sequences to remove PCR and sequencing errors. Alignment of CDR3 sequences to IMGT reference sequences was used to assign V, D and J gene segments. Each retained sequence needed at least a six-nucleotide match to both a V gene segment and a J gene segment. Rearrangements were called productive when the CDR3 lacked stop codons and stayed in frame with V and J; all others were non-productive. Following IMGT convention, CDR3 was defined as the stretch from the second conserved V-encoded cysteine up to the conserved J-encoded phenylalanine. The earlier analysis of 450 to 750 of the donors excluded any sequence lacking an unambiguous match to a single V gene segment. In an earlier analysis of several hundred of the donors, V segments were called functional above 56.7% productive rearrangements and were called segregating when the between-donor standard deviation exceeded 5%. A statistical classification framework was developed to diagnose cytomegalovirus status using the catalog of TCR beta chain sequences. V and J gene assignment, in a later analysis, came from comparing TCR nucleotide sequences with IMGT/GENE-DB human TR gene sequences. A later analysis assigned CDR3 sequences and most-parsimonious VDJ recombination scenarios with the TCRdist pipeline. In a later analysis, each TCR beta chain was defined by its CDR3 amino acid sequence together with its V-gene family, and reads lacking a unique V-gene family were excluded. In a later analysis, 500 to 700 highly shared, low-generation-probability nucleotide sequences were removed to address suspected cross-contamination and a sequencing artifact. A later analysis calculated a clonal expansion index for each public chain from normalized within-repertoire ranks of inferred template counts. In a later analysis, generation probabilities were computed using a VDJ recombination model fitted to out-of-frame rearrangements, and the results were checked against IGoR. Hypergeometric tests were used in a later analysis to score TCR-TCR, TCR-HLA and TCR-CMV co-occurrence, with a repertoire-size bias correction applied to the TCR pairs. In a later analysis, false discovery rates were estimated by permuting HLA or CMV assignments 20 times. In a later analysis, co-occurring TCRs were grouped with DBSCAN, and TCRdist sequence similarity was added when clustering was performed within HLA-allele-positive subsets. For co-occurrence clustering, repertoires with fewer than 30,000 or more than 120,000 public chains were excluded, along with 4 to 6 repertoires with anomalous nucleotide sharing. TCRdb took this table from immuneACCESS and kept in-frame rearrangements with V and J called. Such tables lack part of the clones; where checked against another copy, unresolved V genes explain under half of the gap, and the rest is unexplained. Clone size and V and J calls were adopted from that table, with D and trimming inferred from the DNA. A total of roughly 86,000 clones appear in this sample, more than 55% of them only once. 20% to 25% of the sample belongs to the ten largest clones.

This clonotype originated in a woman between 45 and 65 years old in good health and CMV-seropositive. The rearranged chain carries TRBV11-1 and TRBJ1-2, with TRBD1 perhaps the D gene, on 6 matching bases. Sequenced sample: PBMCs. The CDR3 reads CASSAARGGYGYTF. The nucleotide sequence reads TGTGCCAGCAGCGCTGCCAGGGGTGGGTATGGCTACACCTTC.